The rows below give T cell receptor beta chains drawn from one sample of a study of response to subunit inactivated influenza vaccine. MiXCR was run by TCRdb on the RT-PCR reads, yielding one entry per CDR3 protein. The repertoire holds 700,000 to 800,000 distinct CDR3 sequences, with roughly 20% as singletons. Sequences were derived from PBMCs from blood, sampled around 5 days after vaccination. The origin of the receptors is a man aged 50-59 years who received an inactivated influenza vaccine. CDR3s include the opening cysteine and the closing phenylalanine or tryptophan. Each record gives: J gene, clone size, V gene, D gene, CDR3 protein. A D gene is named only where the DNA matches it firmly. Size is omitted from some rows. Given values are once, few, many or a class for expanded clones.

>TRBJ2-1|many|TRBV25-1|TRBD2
CASSELAGGMNNEQFF
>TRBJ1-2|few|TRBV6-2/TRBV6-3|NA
CASSYIGGTNYGYTF
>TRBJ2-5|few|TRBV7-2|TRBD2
CASSLGGTREETQYF
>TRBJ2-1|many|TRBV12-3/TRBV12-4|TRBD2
CASSKTSGGYNEQFF
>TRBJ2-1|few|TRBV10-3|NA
CAISESVGSIEEQFF
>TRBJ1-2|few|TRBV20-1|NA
CSAGGVGAQLLRF
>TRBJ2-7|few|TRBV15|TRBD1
CATSRPGTASSYEQYF
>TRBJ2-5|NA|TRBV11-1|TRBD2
CASSPFSGRYQETQYF
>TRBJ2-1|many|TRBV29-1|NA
CSVESGAAYNEQFF
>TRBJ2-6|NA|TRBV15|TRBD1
CATGQGALSGANVLTF
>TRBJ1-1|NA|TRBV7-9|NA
CASSLISGLEAFF
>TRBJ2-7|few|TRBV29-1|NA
CSVVRTRPRAEQYF
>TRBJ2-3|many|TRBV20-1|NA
CSARVSASADTQYF
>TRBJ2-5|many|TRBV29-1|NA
CSVDPRDTVGAQYF
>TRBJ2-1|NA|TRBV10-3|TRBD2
CAIKANWGLESNEQFF
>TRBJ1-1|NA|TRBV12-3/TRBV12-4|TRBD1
CASSGRDRANTEAFF
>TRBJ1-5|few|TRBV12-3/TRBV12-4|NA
CASSLTGPPSNQPQHF
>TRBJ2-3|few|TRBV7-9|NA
CASSVRRDTQYF
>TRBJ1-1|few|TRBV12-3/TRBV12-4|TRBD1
CASSLMNRGGTEAFF
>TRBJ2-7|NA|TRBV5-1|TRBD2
CASSLASVAGDEQYF
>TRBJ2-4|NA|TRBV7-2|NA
CASSLMEGIGIQYF
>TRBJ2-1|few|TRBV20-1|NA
CSVTGTPKNEQFF
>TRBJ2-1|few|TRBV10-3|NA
CAATGTYNEQFF
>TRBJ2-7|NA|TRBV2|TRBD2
CASNGLAAREQYF
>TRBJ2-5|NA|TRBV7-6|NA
CASSLGQGGTTRASETQYF
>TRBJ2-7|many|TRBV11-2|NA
CASSLARTYEQYF
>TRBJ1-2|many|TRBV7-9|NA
CASSLAWTGTIDYGYTF
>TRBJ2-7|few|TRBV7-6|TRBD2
CASSHGTSGVYEQYF
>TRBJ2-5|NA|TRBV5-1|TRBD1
CASSLRDREQETQYF
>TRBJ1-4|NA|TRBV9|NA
CASSVDQRDEKLFF
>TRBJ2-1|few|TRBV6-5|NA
CASSYSKDNEQFF
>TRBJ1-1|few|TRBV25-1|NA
CASSEFGGPNTEAFF
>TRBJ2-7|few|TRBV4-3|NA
CASSQDLATGLQYF
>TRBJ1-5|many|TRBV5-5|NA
CASSFRGGNQPQHF
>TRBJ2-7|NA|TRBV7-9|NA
CASSFEQAYEQYF
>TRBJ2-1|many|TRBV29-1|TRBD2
CSVEELSSGSYYNEQFF
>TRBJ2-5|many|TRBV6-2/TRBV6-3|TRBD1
CASNDRAEETQYF
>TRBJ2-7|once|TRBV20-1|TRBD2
CSARPGTSGGEQYF
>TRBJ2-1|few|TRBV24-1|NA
CATSGVGGTYNEQFF
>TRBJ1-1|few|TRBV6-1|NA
CASSISQETEAFF
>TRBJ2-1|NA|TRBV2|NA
CASSEQDSYYNEQCF
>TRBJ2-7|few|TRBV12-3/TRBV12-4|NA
CASTAGYSPLEQYF
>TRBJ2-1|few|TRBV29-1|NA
CSATAGADEQFF
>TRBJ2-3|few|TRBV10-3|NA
CAISRDTDTQYF
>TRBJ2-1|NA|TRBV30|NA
CAWIGDHTYNEQFF
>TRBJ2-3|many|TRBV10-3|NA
CAISGGTGDTQYF
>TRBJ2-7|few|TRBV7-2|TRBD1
CASSSGGQGGGEQYF
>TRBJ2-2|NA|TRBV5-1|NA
CASKIGPNTGELFF
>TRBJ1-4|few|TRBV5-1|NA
CASSYGRGRELFF
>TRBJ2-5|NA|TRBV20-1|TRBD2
CSATLTSGGAETQYF
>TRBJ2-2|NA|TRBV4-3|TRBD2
CASSQDLLLAGRTPTGELFF
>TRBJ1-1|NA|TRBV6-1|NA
CASSEIFLLNTEAFF
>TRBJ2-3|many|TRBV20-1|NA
CSARKGEKPQYF
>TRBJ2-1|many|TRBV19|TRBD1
CASSYRDREFNDEQFF
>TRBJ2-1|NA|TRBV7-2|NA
CASSSIPLREQFF
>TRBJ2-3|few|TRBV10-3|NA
CAISESSTDTQYF
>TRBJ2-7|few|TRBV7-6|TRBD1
CASSLARDRGSEQYF
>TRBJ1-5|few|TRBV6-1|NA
CASSDNQPQHF